This T cell receptor (beta chain) was sequenced in a study of blood T cell repertoires in COVID-19. Study-level information: Samples taken during acute and convalescent COVID-19 were collected in the United States, Italy and Spain.

Trimming shortened V by 11 bases and J by 2 bases, and 16 bases separated the two germline ends. CDR1 MNHEY and CDR2 SVGAGI come from the germline V gene. This CDR3 is built from 13 residues. The authors' processing: Amplification of reference gene primers was used by the study to estimate nucleated cell counts. Profiled with immunoSEQ multiplex PCR; TCRdb holds only in-frame clones, not every one. That table furnishes V, J and clone size, whereas the DNA furnished D and trimming. The profile shows 300,000 to 350,000 clones, around four fifths of them singletons. The chain employs TRBV6-5 and TRBJ2-7, with D perhaps TRBD2 (6 bases). Input material: peripheral blood. The clonotype originates from a man aged 30 to 45 with active or convalescent COVID-19. The CDR3 is CAGGARVTYEQYF. CDR3 DNA: TGTGCCGGCGGGGCGCGCGTGACCTACGAGCAGTACTTC.